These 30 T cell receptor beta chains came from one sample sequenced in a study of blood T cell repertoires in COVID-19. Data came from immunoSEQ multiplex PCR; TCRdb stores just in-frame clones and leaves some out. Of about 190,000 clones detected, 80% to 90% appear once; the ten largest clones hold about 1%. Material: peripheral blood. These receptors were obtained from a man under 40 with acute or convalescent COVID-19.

CDR3: CAGSRDIYNEQFF. The CDR3 DNA reads TGTGCCGGAAGCCGGGACATTTACAATGAGCAGTTCTTC. The rearrangement joins TRBV2 to TRBJ2-1, with D maybe TRBD1 (6 bases). With 11 bases removed from V and 4 bases from J, the gap between germline ends came to 15 bases. The germline V gene has CDR1 SNHLY and CDR2 FYNNEI. CDR3 length: 13 residues.

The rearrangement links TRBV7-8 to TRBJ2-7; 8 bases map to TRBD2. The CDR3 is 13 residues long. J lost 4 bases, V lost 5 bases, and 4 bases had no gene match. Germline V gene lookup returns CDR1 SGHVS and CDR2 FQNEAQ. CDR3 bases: TGTGCCAGCAGCCCCGGGGGGGTGTACGAGCAGTACTTC. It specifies CASSPGGVYEQYF. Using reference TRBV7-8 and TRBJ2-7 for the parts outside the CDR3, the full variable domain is GAGVSQSPRYKVAKRGQDVALRCDPISGHVSLFWYQQALGQGPEFLTYFQNEAQLDKSGLPSDRFFAERPEGSVSTLKIQRTQQEDSAVYLCASSPGGVYEQYFGPGTRLTVT.

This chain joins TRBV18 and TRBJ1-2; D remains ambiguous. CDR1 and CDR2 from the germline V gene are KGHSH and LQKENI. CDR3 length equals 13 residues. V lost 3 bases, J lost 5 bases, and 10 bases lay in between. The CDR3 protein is CASSPTEEYGYTF. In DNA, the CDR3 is TGTGCCAGCTCACCGACGGAGGAGTATGGCTACACCTTC.

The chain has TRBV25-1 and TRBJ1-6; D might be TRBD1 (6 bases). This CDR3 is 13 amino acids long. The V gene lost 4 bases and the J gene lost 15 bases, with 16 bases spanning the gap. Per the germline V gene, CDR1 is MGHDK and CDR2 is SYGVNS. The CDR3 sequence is CASSASTGLHLHF. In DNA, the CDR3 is TGTGCCAGCAGTGCGAGTACAGGGCTACACCTCCACTTT.

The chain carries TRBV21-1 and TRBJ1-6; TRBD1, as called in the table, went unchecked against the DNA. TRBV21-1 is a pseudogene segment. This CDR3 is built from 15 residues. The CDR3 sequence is CASGHDPSYNSPLHF. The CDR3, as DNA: TGTGCCAGCGGACACGACCCATCCTATAATTCACCCCTCCACTTT.

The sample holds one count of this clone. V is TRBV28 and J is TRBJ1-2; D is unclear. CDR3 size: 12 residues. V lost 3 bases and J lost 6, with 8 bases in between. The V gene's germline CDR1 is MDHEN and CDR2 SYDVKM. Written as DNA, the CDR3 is TGTGCCAGCAGTTTGAGAGGGAATGGCTACACCTTC. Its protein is CASSLRGNGYTF.

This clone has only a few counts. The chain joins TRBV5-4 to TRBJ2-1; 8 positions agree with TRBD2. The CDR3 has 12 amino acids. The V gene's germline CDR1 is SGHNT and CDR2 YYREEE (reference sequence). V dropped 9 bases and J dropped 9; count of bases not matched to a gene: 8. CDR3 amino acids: CATPGLEGEQFF. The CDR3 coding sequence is TGTGCCACTCCGGGACTAGAGGGTGAGCAGTTCTTC.

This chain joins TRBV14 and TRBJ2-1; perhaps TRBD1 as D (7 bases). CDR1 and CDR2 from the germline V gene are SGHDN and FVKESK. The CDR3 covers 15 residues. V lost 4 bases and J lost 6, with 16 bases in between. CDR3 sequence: CASSRGGTVSNEQFF. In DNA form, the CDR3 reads TGTGCCAGCAGCCGAGGCGGGACAGTGAGCAATGAGCAGTTCTTC.

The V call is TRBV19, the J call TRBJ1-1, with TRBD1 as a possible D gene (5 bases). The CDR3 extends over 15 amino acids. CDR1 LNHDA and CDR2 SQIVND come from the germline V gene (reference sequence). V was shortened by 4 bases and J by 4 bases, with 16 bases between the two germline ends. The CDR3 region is CASSTYQGWSTEAFF. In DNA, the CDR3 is TGTGCCAGTAGTACCTATCAGGGTTGGAGCACTGAAGCTTTCTTT.

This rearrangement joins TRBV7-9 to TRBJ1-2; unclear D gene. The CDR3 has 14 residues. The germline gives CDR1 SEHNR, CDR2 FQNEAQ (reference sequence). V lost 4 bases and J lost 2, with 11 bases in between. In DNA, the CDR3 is TGTGCCAGCAGCTCTGACGGACTGAACTATGGCTACACCTTC. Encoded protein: CASSSDGLNYGYTF.

The CDR3 sequence is CASSLALGQETLKTQYF. The CDR3 DNA reads as TGCGCCAGCAGCTTGGCCTTAGGACAGGAAACGTTAAAGACCCAGTACTTC. The chain combines TRBV5-1 with TRBJ2-5; TRBD1 matches at 7 bases. Germline V gene data show CDR1 as SGHRS and CDR2 as YFSETQ. The CDR3 has 17 amino acids. V lost 0 bases to trimming and J lost 6 bases; unmatched junction nucleotides: 14.

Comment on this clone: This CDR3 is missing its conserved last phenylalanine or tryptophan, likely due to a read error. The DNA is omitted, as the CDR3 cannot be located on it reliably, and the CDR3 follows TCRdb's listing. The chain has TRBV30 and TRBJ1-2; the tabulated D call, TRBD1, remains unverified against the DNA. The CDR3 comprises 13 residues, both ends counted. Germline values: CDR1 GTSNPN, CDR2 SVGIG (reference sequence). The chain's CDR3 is CAWSPQGTVPPTL.

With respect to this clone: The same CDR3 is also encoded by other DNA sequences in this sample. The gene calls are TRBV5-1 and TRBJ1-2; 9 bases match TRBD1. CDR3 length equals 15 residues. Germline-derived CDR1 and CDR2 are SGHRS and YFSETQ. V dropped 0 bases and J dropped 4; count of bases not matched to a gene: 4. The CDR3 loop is CASSLDGQGPYGYTF. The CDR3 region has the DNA TGCGCCAGCAGCTTGGATGGACAGGGGCCCTATGGCTACACCTTC.

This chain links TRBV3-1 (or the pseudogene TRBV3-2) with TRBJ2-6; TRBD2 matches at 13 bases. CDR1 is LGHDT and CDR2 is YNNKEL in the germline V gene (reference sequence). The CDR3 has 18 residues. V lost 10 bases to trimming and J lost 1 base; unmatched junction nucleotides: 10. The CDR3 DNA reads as TGTGCCACCAGAACTAGCGGGGGGGCCGTATCTGGGGCCAACGTCCTGACTTTC. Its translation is CATRTSGGAVSGANVLTF.

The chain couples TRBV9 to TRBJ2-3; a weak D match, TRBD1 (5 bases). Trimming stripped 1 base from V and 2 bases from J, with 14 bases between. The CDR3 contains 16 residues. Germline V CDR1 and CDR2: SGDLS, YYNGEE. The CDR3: CASSVLTGAVTDTQYF. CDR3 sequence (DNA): TGTGCCAGCAGCGTATTGACTGGGGCGGTCACAGATACGCAGTATTTT.

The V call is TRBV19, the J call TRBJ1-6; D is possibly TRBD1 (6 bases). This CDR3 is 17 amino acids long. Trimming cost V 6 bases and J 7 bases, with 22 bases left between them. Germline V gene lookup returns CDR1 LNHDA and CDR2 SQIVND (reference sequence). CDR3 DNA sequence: TGTGCCAGTAGACCGGTCTTCCAGGGGCCGACAAATTCACCCCTCCACTTT. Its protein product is CASRPVFQGPTNSPLHF.

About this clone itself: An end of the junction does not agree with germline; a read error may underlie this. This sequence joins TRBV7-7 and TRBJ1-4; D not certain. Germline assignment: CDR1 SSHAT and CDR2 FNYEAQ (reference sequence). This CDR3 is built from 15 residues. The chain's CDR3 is CASSSSIGSNEKLFF. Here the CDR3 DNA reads TGTGCTAGCAGCTCATCCATAGGGAGCAATGAAAAACTGTTTTTT.

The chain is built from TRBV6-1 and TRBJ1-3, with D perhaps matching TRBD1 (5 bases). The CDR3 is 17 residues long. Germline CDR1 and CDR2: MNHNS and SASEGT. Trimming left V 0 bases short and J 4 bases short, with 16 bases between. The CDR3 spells CASSEAAGVGSGNTIYF. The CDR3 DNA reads TGTGCCAGCAGTGAAGCCGCGGGGGTCGGCTCGGGAAACACCATATATTTT.

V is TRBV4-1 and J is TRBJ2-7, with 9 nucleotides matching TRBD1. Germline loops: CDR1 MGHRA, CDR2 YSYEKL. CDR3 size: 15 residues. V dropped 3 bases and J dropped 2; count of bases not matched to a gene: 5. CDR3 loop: CASSHGTGPTYEQYF. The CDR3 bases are TGCGCCAGCAGCCATGGGACAGGGCCAACCTACGAGCAGTACTTC.

CDR3 residues: CASSQGDRPNYGYTF. The DNA for the CDR3 is TGCGCCAGCAGCCAAGGGGACAGACCTAACTATGGCTACACCTTC. This rearrangement joins TRBV4-1 to TRBJ1-2; 7 bases are a match to TRBD1. Germline V gene data show CDR1 as MGHRA and CDR2 as YSYEKL. V gave up 1 base and J gave up 0 bases; unmatched junction bases: 2. The CDR3 is 15 amino acids.

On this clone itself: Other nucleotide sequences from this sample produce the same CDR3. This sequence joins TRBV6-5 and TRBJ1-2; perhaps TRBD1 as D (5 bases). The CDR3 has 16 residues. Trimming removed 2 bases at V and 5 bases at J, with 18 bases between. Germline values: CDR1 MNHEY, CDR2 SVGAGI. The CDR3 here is CASSYGGAKRGYGYTF. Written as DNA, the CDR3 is TGTGCCAGCAGTTACGGCGGGGCCAAGCGGGGGTATGGCTACACCTTC.

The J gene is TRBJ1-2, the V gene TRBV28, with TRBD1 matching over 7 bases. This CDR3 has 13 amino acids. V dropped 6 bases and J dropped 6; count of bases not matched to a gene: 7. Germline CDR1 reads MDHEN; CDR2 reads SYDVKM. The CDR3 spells CASRRHTGDGYTF. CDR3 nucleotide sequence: TGTGCCAGCAGGCGTCATACAGGGGATGGCTACACCTTC.

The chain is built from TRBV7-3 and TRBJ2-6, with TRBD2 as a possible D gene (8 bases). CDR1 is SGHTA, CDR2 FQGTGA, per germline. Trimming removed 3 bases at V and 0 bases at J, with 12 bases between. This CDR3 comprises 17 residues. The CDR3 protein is CASSLTGTSSGANVLTF. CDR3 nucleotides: TGTGCCAGCAGCTTGACAGGGACTAGCTCTGGGGCCAACGTCCTGACTTTC.

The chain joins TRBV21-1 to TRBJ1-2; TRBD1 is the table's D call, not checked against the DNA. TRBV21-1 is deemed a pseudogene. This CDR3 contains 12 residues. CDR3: CASSRDSYGYTF. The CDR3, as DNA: TGTGCCAGCAGCAGAGACAGCTATGGCTACACCTTC.

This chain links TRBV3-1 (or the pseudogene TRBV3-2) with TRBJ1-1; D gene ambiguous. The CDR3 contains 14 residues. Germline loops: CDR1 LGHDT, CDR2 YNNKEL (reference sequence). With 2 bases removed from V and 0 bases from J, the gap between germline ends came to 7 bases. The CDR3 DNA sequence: TGTGCCAGCAGCCAAATCAGTGTGAACACTGAAGCTTTCTTT. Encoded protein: CASSQISVNTEAFF.

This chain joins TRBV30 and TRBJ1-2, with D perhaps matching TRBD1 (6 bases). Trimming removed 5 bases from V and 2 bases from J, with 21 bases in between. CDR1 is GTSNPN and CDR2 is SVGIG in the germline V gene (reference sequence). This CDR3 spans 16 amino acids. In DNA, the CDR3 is TGTGCCTGGCGCTTACGGGGGGGCAGTACAAACTATGGCTACACCTTC. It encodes CAWRLRGGSTNYGYTF.

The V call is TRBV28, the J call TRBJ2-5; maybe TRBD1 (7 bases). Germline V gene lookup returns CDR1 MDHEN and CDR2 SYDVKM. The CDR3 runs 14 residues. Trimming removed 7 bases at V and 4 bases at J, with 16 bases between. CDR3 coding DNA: TGTGCCAGCAAAAGTTCAGGGGGGTCAGAGACCCAGTACTTC. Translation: CASKSSGGSETQYF.

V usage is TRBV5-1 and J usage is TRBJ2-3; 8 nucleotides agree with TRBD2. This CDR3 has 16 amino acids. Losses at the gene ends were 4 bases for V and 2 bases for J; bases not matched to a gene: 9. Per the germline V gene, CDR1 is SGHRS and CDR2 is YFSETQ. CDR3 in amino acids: CASSTGLVGVTDTQYF. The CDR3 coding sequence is TGCGCCAGCAGCACGGGACTAGTCGGGGTCACAGATACGCAGTATTTT.

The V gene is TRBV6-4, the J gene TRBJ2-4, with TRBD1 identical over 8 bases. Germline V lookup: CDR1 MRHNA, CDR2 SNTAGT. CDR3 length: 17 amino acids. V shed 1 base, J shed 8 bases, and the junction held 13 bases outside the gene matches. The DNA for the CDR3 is TGTGCCAGCAGTGACTGGGACAGGATCTTTCCAATTGACATTCAGTACTTC. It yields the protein CASSDWDRIFPIDIQYF.

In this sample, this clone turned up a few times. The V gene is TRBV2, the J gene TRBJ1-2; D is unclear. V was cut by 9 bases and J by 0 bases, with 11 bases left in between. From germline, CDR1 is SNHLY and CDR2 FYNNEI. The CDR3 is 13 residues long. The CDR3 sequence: CASIPEANYGYTF. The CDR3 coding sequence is TGTGCCAGTATACCAGAGGCTAACTATGGCTACACCTTC.